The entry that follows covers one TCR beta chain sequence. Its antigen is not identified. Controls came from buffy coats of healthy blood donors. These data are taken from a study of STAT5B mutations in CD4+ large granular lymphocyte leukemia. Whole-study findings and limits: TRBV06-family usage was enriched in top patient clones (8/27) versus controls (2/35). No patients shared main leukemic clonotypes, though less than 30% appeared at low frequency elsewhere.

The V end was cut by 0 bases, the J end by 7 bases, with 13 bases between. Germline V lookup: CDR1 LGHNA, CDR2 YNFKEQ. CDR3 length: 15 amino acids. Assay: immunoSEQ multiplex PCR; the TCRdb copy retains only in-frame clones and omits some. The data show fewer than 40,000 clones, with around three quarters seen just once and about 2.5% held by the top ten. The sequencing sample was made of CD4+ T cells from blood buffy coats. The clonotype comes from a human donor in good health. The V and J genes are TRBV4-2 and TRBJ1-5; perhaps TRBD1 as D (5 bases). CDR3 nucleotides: TGTGCCAGCAGCCAAGAACCCAGGGCCAAACAGCCCCAGCATTTT. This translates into CASSQEPRAKQPQHF.